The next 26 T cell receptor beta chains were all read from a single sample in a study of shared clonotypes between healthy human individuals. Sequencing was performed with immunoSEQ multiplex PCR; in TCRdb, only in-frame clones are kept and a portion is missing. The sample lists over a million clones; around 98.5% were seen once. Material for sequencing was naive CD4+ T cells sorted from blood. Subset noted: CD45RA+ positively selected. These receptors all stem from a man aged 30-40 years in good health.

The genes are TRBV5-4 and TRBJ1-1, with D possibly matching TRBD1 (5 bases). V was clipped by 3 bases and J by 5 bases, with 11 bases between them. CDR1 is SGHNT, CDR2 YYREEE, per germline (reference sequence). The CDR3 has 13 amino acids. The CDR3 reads CASSSGTGTEAFF. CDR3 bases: TGTGCCAGCAGCTCGGGGACCGGGACTGAAGCTTTCTTT.

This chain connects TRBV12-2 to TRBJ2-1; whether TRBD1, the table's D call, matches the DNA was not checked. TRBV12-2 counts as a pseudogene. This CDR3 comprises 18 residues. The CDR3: CASRLEVPRDRGLNEQFF. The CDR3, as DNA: TGTGCAAGTCGCTTAGAAGTACCCCGGGACAGGGGGCTTAATGAGCAGTTCTTC.

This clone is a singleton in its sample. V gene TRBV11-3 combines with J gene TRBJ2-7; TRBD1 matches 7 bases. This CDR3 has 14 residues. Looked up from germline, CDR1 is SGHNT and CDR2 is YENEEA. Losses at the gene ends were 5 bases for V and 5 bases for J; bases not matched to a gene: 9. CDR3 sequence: CASSLSSGTDEQYF. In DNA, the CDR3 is TGTGCCAGCAGCCTATCCTCCGGGACAGACGAGCAGTACTTC.

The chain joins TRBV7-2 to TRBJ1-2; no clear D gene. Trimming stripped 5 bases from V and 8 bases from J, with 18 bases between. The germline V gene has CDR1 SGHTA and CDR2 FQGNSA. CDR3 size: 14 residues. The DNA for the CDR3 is TGTGCCAGCAGCCTTCAACCGGTTCTTGACGGCTACACCTTC. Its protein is CASSLQPVLDGYTF.

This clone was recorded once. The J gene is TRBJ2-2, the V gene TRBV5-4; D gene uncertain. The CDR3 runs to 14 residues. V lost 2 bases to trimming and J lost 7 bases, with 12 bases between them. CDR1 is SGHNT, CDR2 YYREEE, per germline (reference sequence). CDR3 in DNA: TGTGCCAGCAGCTTTGTTCCGGCGGTCGGGGAGCTGTTTTTT. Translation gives CASSFVPAVGELFF.

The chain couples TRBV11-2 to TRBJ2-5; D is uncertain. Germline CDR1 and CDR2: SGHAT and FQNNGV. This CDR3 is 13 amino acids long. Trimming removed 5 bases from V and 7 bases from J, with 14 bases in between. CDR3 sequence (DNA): TGTGCCAGCAGCGACCAGGTCCCGGCGACCCAGTACTTC. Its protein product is CASSDQVPATQYF.

The CDR3 nucleotides read TGTGCCAGCAGCAGGCACAGGGGGCGTACTTGGGAGGCTCCCTACGAGCAGTACTTC. Encoded protein: CASSRHRGRTWEAPYEQYF. V usage is TRBV5-5 and J usage is TRBJ2-7; 9 positions match TRBD1. The CDR3 spans 19 residues. The V segment lost 4 bases and the J segment 2 bases; nucleotides outside the gene matches: 19. Germline CDR1 SGHKS, CDR2 YYEKEE (reference sequence). The complete variable domain, with remaining parts taken from reference TRBV5-5 and TRBJ2-7, reads DAGVTQSPTHLIKTRGQQVTLRCSPISGHKSVSWYQQVLGQGPQFIFQYYEKEERGRGNFPDRFSARQFPNYSSELNVNALLLGDSALYLCASSRHRGRTWEAPYEQYFGPGTRLTVT.

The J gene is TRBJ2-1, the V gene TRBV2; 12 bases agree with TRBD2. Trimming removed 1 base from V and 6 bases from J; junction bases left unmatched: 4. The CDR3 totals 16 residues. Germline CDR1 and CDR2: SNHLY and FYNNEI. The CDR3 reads CASSEGGLAGVNEQFF. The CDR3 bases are TGTGCCAGCAGTGAAGGGGGACTAGCGGGTGTCAATGAGCAGTTCTTC.

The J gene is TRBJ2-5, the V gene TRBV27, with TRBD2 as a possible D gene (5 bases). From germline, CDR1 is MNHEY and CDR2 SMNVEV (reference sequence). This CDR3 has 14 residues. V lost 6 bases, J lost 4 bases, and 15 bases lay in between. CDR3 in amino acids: CASSFGSVIETQYF. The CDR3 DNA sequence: TGTGCCAGCAGCTTCGGTAGCGTCATAGAGACCCAGTACTTC.

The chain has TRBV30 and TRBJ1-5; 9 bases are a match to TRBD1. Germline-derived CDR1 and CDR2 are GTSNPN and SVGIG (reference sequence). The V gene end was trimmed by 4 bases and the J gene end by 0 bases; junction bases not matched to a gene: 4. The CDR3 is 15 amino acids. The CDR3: CAWKGQGYSNQPQHF. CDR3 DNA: TGTGCCTGGAAGGGACAGGGCTATAGCAATCAGCCCCAGCATTTT.

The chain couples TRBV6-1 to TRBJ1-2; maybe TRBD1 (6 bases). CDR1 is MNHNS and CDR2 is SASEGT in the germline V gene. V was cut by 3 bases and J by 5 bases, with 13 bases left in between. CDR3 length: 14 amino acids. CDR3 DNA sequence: TGTGCCAGCAGTGAGCGCTGGACAGAGTATGGCTACACCTTC. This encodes CASSERWTEYGYTF.

The CDR3 sequence is CASSKRWYGYTF. As DNA, the CDR3 is TGTGCCAGCAGCAAAAGATGGTATGGCTACACCTTC. This sequence joins TRBV21-1 and TRBJ1-2. TRBV21-1 is designated a pseudogene. The CDR3 is 12 residues long.

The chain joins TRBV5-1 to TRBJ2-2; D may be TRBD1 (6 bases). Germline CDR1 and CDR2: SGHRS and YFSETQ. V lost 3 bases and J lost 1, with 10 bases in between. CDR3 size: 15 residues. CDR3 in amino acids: CASSSTTGNTGELFF. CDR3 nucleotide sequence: TGCGCCAGCAGCTCCACGACAGGGAACACCGGGGAGCTGTTTTTT. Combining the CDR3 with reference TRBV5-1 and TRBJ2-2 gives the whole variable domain KAGVTQTPRYLIKTRGQQVTLSCSPISGHRSVSWYQQTPGQGLQFLFEYFSETQRNKGNFPGRFSGRQFSNSRSEMNVSTLELGDSALYLCASSSTTGNTGELFFGEGSRLTVL.

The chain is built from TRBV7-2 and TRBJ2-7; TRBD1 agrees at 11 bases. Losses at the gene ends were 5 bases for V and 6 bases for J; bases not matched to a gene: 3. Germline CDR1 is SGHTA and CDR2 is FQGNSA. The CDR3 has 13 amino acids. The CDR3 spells CASSRDRGGEQYF. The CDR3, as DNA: TGTGCCAGCAGCAGGGACAGGGGGGGCGAGCAGTACTTC.

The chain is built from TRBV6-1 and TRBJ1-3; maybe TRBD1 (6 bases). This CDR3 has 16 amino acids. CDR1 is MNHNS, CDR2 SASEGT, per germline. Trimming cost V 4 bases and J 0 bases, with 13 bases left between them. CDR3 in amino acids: CASSGPGVRSGNTIYF. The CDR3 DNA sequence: TGTGCCAGCAGTGGCCCAGGGGTACGCTCTGGAAACACCATATATTTT.

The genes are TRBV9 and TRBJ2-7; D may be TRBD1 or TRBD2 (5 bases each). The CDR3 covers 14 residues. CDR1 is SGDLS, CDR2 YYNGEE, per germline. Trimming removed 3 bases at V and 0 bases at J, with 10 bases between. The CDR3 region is CASSGRDHSYEQYF. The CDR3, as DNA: TGTGCCAGCAGCGGCCGGGACCACTCCTACGAGCAGTACTTC.

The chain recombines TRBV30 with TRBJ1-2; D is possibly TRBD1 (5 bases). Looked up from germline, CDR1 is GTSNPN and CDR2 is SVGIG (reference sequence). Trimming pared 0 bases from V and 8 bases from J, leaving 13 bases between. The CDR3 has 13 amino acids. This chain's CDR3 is CAWSVRQGYGYTF. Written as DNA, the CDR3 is TGTGCCTGGAGTGTACGCCAGGGATACGGCTACACCTTC. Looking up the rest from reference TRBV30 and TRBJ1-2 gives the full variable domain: SQTIHQWPATLVQPVGSPLSLECTVEGTSNPNLYWYRQAAGRGLQLLFYSVGIGQISSEVPQNLSASRPQDRQFILSSKKLLLSDSGFYLCAWSVRQGYGYTFGSGTRLTVV.

DNA for the CDR3: TGCGCCAGCAGCCCCTTGGACAGGAGCTCCTACGAGCAGTACTTC. It yields the protein CASSPLDRSSYEQYF. The chain employs TRBV5-1 and TRBJ2-7; the match to TRBD1 covers 7 bases. The CDR3 contains 15 residues. V was clipped by 4 bases and J by 0 bases; unmatched bases: 7. Germline CDR1 reads SGHRS; CDR2 reads YFSETQ. Filled out from reference TRBV5-1 and TRBJ2-7, the complete variable domain reads KAGVTQTPRYLIKTRGQQVTLSCSPISGHRSVSWYQQTPGQGLQFLFEYFSETQRNKGNFPGRFSGRQFSNSRSEMNVSTLELGDSALYLCASSPLDRSSYEQYFGPGTRLTVT.

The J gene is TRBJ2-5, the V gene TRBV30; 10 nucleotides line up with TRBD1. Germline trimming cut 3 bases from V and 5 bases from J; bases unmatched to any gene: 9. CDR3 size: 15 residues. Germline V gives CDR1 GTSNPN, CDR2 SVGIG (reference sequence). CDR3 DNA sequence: TGTGCCTGGAGGGGGGGACAGGGGTCGTCCGAGACCCAGTACTTC. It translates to CAWRGGQGSSETQYF.

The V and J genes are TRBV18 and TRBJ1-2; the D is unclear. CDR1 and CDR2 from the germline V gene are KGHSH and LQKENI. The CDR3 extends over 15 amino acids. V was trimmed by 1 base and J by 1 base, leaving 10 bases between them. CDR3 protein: CASSPQGNLNYGYTF. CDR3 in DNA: TGTGCCAGCTCACCACAAGGGAATCTTAACTATGGCTACACCTTC. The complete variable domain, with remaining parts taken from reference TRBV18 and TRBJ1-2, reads NAGVMQNPRHLVRRRGQEARLRCSPMKGHSHVYWYRQLPEEGLKFMVYLQKENIIDESGMPKERFSAEFPKEGPSILRIQQVVRGDSAAYFCASSPQGNLNYGYTFGSGTRLTVV.

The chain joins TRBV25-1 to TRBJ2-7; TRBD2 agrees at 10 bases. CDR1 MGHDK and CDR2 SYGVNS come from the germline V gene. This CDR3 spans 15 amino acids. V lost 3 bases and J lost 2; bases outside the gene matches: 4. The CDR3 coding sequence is TGTGCCAGCAGTGACAGGACTAGCGGTGCCTACGAGCAGTACTTC. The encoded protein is CASSDRTSGAYEQYF.

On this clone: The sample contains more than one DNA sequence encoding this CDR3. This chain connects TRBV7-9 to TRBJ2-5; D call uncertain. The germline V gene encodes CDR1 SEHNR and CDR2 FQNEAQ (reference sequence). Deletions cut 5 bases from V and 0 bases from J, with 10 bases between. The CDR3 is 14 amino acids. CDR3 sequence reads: CASSTTVYQETQYF. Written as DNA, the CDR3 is TGTGCCAGCAGCACCACAGTGTACCAAGAGACCCAGTACTTC.

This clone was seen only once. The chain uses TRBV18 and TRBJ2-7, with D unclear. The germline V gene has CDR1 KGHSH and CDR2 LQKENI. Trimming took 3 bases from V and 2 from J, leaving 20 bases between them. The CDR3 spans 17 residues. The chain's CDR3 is CASSPSRITKGPYEQYF. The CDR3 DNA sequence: TGTGCCAGCTCACCGTCCCGTATCACAAAGGGTCCCTACGAGCAGTACTTC.

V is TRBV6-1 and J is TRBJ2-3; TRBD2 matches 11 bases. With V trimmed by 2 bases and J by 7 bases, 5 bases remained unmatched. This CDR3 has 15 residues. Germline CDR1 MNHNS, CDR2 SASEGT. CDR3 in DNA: TGTGCCAGCAGTGAAACTAGCGGGAGAAGCAATACGCAGTATTTT. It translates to CASSETSGRSNTQYF.

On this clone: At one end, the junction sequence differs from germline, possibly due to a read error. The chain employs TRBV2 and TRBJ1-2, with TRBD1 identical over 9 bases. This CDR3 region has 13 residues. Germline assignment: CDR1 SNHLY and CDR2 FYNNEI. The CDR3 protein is CASCDRGGSGYTF. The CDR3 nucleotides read TGTGCCAGCTGTGACAGGGGGGGATCTGGCTACACCTTC.

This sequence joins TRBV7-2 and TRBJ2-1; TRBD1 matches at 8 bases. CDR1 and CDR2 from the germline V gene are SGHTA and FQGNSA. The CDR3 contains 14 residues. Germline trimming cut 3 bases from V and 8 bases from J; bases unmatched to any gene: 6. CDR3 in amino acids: CASSFRTGTDEQFF. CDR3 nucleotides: TGTGCCAGCAGCTTTAGGACAGGGACCGATGAGCAGTTCTTC.